The 19 T cell receptor beta chains below all came from one sample that was sequenced in a study of brain T cells in children with intractable seizures. The data were produced by immunoSEQ multiplex PCR, yet TCRdb's version contains in-frame clones alone and is incomplete. The table has fewer than 80,000 clones, 90% to 97% seen once. The sequencing here drew on peripheral blood, taken at surgery. Every receptor here comes from a boy in the first two years of life with focal cortical dysplasia and intractable seizures.

The rearrangement uses TRBV24-1 and TRBJ1-2, with D perhaps matching TRBD1 (5 bases). The V end lost 9 bases, the J end lost 8 bases, and 12 bases lay between the germline ends. The germline gives CDR1 KGHDR, CDR2 SFDVKD. This CDR3 has 11 residues. CDR3 bases: TGTGCCACCGGTCAGGGAAGGGGCTACACCTTC. It yields the protein CATGQGRGYTF.

This sequence joins TRBV29-1 and TRBJ1-2; 7 bases align to TRBD1. Germline trimming cut 3 bases from V and 6 bases from J; bases unmatched to any gene: 1. Germline CDR1 SQVTM, CDR2 ANQGSEA. This CDR3 is built from 11 residues. The CDR3 coding sequence is TGCAGCGTTGACCAGGGGGATGGCTACACCTTC. Translating gives CSVDQGDGYTF.

The chain carries TRBV5-1 and TRBJ2-4; the D gene is possibly TRBD2 (7 bases). The CDR3 spans 16 residues. V lost 3 bases and J 3 bases, leaving 16 bases between the germline ends. Germline loops: CDR1 SGHRS, CDR2 YFSETQ. DNA for the CDR3: TGCGCCAGCAGCTCCGGACTAGGAGGGGGCAAAAACATTCAGTACTTC. Protein: CASSSGLGGGKNIQYF.

The chain joins TRBV27 to TRBJ2-6, with 7 nucleotides matching TRBD1. The CDR3 consists of 14 residues. With V trimmed by 8 bases and J by 4 bases, 5 bases remained unmatched. Looked up from germline, CDR1 is MNHEY and CDR2 is SMNVEV (reference sequence). The CDR3 loop reads CASATGVGANVLTF. CDR3 coding DNA: TGTGCCAGCGCCACAGGGGTCGGGGCCAACGTCCTGACTTTC.

The chain has TRBV28 and TRBJ1-1; unclear D gene. Per germline, CDR1 MDHEN and CDR2 SYDVKM. CDR3 length equals 13 residues. V was pared by 2 bases and J by 3 bases, with 7 bases between. CDR3 nucleotide sequence: TGTGCCAGCAGTTTAGCAGGTTACACTGAAGCTTTCTTT. Translation: CASSLAGYTEAFF.

The gene calls are TRBV10-3 and TRBJ1-5; no clear D. This CDR3 is built from 14 residues. V was clipped by 2 bases and J by 2 bases, with 7 bases between them. Per germline, CDR1 ENHRY and CDR2 SYGVKD. CDR3 protein: CAISEVVGNQPQHF. The CDR3 DNA reads TGTGCCATCAGTGAGGTTGTGGGCAATCAGCCCCAGCATTTT.

This chain joins TRBV7-2 and TRBJ1-2; no definite D call. The germline V gene encodes CDR1 SGHTA and CDR2 FQGNSA. Trimming removed 0 bases from V and 6 bases from J, with 20 bases in between. This CDR3 has 17 amino acids. CDR3 residues: CASSLAASRVWEDGYTF. DNA for the CDR3: TGTGCCAGCAGCTTAGCGGCGAGTCGAGTCTGGGAAGATGGCTACACCTTC.

In this sample, this clone turned up once. V gene TRBV4-1 combines with J gene TRBJ2-3; D might be TRBD2 (7 bases). V was pared by 3 bases and J by 1 base, with 14 bases between. The germline V gene has CDR1 MGHRA and CDR2 YSYEKL. The CDR3 sequence is 16 residues long. The CDR3 DNA sequence: TGCGCCAGCAGCCAGGACCCGCGGGGGCGCACAGATACGCAGTATTTT. Protein sequence: CASSQDPRGRTDTQYF.

V gene TRBV7-2 combines with J gene TRBJ2-1, with D possibly TRBD2 on 6 matching bases. This CDR3 is built from 14 residues. Germline CDR1 SGHTA, CDR2 FQGNSA. V was clipped by 2 bases and J by 12 bases, with 17 bases between them. The CDR3 bases are TGTGCCAGCAGCTTATCAGCGGGCACCCTGGGGCAGTTCTTC. Translation gives CASSLSAGTLGQFF.

The chain combines TRBV5-6 with TRBJ2-1; the D call may be TRBD1 or TRBD2 (5 bases each). The germline V and J ends were trimmed by 5 bases and 5 bases, with 17 bases remaining between them. Germline V gene data show CDR1 as SGHDT and CDR2 as YYEEEE. This CDR3 comprises 15 residues. CDR3 residues: CASSHKGTKHNEQFF. In DNA, the CDR3 is TGTGCCAGCAGTCACAAGGGGACCAAACACAATGAGCAGTTCTTC.

This sequence joins TRBV4-3 and TRBJ1-2; a possible D gene is TRBD1 (6 bases). CDR3 length: 16 amino acids. Trimming left V 0 bases short and J 7 bases short, with 18 bases between. Per germline, CDR1 LGHNA and CDR2 YSLEER. CDR3 in amino acids: CASSQDHFGGPSGYTF. The CDR3 nucleotides are TGCGCCAGCAGCCAAGACCACTTTGGGGGGCCAAGTGGCTACACCTTC.

The chain is built from TRBV2 and TRBJ1-3; no reliable D call. CDR1 and CDR2 from the germline V gene are SNHLY and FYNNEI. The V end was cut by 8 bases, the J end by 8 bases, with 22 bases between. The CDR3 runs to 15 residues. CDR3 sequence reads: CASLPKDGGMYTIYF. CDR3 nucleotide sequence: TGTGCCAGCCTTCCTAAGGACGGAGGAATGTACACCATATATTTT.

The rearrangement links TRBV6-6 to TRBJ2-1; D gene ambiguous. Trimming shortened V by 0 bases and J by 4 bases, and 10 bases separated the two germline ends. The CDR3 totals 15 residues. Germline-derived CDR1 and CDR2 are MNHNY and SVGAGI (reference sequence). The CDR3 spells CASSYSPSPYNEQFF. DNA of the CDR3: TGTGCCAGCAGTTACTCTCCCAGTCCTTACAATGAGCAGTTCTTC.

This chain links TRBV7-2 with TRBJ2-7, with 10 bases aligning to TRBD2. With V trimmed by 1 base and J by 0 bases, 3 bases remained unmatched. CDR3 length: 16 amino acids. Germline CDR1 reads SGHTA; CDR2 reads FQGNSA. Here the CDR3 DNA reads TGTGCCAGCAGCTTAGGGAGACTAGCGGGCTCCTACGAGCAGTACTTC. Translated: CASSLGRLAGSYEQYF. Looking up the rest from reference TRBV7-2 and TRBJ2-7 gives the full variable domain: GAGVSQSPSNKVTEKGKDVELRCDPISGHTALYWYRQSLGQGLEFLIYFQGNSAPDKSGLPSDRFSAERTGGSVSTLTIQRTQQEDSAVYLCASSLGRLAGSYEQYFGPGTRLTVT.

The chain employs TRBV27 and TRBJ2-5, with D hard to call. This CDR3 spans 14 amino acids. Germline CDR1 reads MNHEY; CDR2 reads SMNVEV (reference sequence). The V and J ends lost 5 bases and 0 bases respectively, with 10 bases between them. CDR3 in amino acids: CASSLGRNQETQYF. The DNA of the CDR3 is TGTGCCAGCAGTCTAGGACGGAACCAAGAGACCCAGTACTTC.

This clone occurred a few times. The chain joins TRBV7-9 to TRBJ1-6; TRBD1 aligns across 7 bases. With 2 bases clipped from V and 2 bases from J, the junction kept 0 bases outside the gene matches. The CDR3 has 15 residues. The V gene's germline CDR1 is SEHNR and CDR2 FQNEAQ (reference sequence). CDR3 amino acids: CASSLQGAYNSPLHF. In DNA, the CDR3 is TGTGCCAGCAGCTTACAGGGGGCCTATAATTCACCCCTCCACTTT.

This chain joins TRBV6-6 and TRBJ1-1, with a possible D match to TRBD1 (5 bases). Germline CDR1 MNHNY, CDR2 SVGAGI (reference sequence). The germline V and J ends were trimmed by 5 bases and 0 bases, with 19 bases remaining between them. The CDR3 covers 17 residues. As DNA, the CDR3 is TGTGCCAGCAGTCGAAGCCCAACGACAGACCTGAACACTGAAGCTTTCTTT. This codes for CASSRSPTTDLNTEAFF.

The genes are TRBV29-1 and TRBJ1-1; no definite D call. V was cut by 8 bases and J by 0 bases, with 16 bases left in between. Germline V gene lookup returns CDR1 SQVTM and CDR2 ANQGSEA. There are 14 residues in the CDR3. The CDR3 protein is CSLGPQVLNTEAFF. The CDR3 bases are TGCAGCCTAGGTCCCCAGGTGCTGAACACTGAAGCTTTCTTT.

This sequence joins TRBV7-9 and TRBJ2-3, with 9 bases matching TRBD2. Germline CDR1 and CDR2: SEHNR and FQNEAQ (reference sequence). With 6 bases clipped from V and 2 bases from J, the junction kept 12 bases outside the gene matches. CDR3 length equals 17 residues. In nucleotides, the CDR3 is TGTGCCAGCAGGAAACGGTCGGCGGGAGGGATCACAGATACGCAGTATTTT. As protein: CASRKRSAGGITDTQYF.